Included here is one TCR beta chain sequence, with context. What it recognizes is unknown. The source of the sample is a study of a mutant IDH1 vaccine in newly diagnosed glioma. About the research overall: Patients under treatment included about 60% males and 37.5% females and had a mean age of approximately 40 years.

The study's findings and limits: It seemed that pseudoprogression was not linked to changes in the top peripheral T cell clonotypes.

Time point specified: week 5, during vaccination. Doses of 300 ug of mutant IDH1 20-mer peptide were given with topical imiquimod. The CDR3 is made up of 15 amino acids. V trimming: 2 bases; J trimming: 7 bases; junction bases outside the gene matches: 4. The germline V gene encodes CDR1 MNHEY and CDR2 SVGAGI. The protocol was immunoSEQ multiplex PCR, while the TCRdb copy is restricted to in-frame clones and leaves out a portion. The top ten clones hold nearly 7.5% of a sample with over 45,000 clones, around 84% of them seen once. The starting material was PBMCs, obtained from a glioma patient whose treatment included an IDH1 peptide vaccine. This clonotype originated in a woman in her 50s with glioma. This chain connects TRBV6-5 to TRBJ1-4, with 10 bases that match TRBD1. The CDR3 DNA sequence: TGTGCCAGCAGTTACGGGACAGGGGTCAGTGAAAAACTGTTTTTT. This codes for CASSYGTGVSEKLFF.